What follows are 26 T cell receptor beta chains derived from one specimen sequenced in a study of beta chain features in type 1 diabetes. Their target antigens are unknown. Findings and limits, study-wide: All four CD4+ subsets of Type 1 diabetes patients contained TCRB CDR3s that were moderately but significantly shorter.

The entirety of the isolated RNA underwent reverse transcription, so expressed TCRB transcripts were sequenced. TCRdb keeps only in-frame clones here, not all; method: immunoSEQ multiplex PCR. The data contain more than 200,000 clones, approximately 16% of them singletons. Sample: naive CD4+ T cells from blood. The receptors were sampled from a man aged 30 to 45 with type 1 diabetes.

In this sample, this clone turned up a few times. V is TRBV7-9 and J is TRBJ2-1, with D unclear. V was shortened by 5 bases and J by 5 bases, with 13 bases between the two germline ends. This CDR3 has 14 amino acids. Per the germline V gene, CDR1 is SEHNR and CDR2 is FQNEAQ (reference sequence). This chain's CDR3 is CASSPWGSDNEQFF. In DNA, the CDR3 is TGTGCCAGCAGCCCCTGGGGATCGGACAATGAGCAGTTCTTC.

In nucleotides, the CDR3 is TGCGCCAGTACCCTTGGTAGCGGACTCACAGATACGCAGTATTTT. Translation: CASTLGSGLTDTQYF. The rearrangement uses TRBV5-1 and TRBJ2-3; D may be TRBD2 (6 bases). Trimming stripped 8 bases from V and 2 bases from J, with 18 bases between. Germline V gene lookup returns CDR1 SGHRS and CDR2 YFSETQ. The length of the CDR3 is 15 residues.

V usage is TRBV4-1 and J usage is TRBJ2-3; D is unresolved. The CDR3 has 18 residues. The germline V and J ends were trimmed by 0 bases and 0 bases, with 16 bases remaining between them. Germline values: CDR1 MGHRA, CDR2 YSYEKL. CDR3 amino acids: CASSQENHLAGSTDTQYF. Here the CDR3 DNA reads TGCGCCAGCAGCCAAGAGAATCATCTTGCTGGCAGCACAGATACGCAGTATTTT.

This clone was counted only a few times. The CDR3 bases are TGTGCCAGCAGCGTAGCTCCGGGGGAGGTAGTGTACTTC. Protein sequence: CASSVAPGEVVYF. The chain links TRBV9 to TRBJ2-7; weak D call: TRBD2 (6 bases). Germline CDR1 and CDR2: SGDLS and YYNGEE. V was trimmed by 0 bases and J by 12 bases, leaving 16 bases between them. The CDR3 runs 13 residues. Using reference TRBV9 and TRBJ2-7 for the parts outside the CDR3, the full variable domain is DSGVTQTPKHLITATGQRVTLRCSPRSGDLSVYWYQQSLDQGLQFLIQYYNGEERAKGNILERFSAQQFPDLHSELNLSSLELGDSALYFCASSVAPGEVVYFGPGTRLTVT.

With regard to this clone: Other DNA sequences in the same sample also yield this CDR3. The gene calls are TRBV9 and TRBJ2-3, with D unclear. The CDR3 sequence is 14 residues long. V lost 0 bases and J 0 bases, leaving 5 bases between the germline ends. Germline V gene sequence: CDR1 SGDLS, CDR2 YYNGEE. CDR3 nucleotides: TGTGCCAGCAGCGTAGATCCTAGCACAGATACGCAGTATTTT. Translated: CASSVDPSTDTQYF.

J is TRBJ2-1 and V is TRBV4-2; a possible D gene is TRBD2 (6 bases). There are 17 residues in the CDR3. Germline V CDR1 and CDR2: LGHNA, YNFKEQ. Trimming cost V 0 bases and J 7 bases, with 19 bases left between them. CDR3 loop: CASSQDLVTGVWNEQFF. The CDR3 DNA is TGTGCCAGCAGCCAAGATTTGGTAACGGGAGTTTGGAATGAGCAGTTCTTC.

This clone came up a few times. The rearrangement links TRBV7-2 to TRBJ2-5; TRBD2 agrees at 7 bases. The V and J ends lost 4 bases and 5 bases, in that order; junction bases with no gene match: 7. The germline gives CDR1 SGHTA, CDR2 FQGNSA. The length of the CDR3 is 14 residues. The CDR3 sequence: CASSSRLAVETQYF. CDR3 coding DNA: TGTGCCAGCAGCTCGCGACTAGCCGTGGAGACCCAGTACTTC.

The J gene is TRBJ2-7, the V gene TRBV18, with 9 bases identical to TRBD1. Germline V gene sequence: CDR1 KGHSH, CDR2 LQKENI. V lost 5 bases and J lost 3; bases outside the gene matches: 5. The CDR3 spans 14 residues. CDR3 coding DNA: TGTGCCAGCTCATCTGGGACAGGGATCTACGAGCAGTACTTC. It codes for CASSSGTGIYEQYF.

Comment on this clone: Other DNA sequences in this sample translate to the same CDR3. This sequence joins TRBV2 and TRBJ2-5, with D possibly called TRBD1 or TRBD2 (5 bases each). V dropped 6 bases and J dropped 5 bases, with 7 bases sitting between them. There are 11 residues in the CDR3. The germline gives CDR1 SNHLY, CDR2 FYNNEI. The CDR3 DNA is TGTGCCAGCAGCGGGACGGAGACCCAGTACTTC. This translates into CASSGTETQYF.

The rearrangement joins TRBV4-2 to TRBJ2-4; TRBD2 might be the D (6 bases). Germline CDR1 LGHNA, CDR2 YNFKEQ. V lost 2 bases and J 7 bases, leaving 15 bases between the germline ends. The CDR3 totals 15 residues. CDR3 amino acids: CASSQSPGRGNIQYF. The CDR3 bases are TGTGCCAGCAGCCAATCCCCCGGGAGAGGGAACATTCAGTACTTC.

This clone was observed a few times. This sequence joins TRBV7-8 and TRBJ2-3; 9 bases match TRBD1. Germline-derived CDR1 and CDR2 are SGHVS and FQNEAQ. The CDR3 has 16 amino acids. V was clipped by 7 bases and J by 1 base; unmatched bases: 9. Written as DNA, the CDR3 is TGTGCCAGCACCCCACAGGGGGCGGGCCGCACAGATACGCAGTATTTT. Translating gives CASTPQGAGRTDTQYF. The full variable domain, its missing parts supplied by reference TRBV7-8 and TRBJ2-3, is GAGVSQSPRYKVAKRGQDVALRCDPISGHVSLFWYQQALGQGPEFLTYFQNEAQLDKSGLPSDRFFAERPEGSVSTLKIQRTQQEDSAVYLCASTPQGAGRTDTQYFGPGTRLTVL.

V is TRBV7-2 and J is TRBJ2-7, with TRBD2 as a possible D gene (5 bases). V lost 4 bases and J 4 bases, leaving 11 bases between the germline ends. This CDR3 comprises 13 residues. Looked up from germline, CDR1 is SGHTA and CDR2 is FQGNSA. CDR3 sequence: CASSSQRGYEQYF. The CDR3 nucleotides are TGTGCCAGCAGCTCTCAGAGAGGGTACGAGCAGTACTTC.

For the CDR3, the DNA is TGCGCCAGCAGCCAAGGACAGGGGGCTTACAATGAGCAGTTCTTC. It specifies CASSQGQGAYNEQFF. This chain uses TRBV4-3 with TRBJ2-1; 10 nucleotides match TRBD1. V lost 1 base to trimming and J lost 4 bases; unmatched junction nucleotides: 1. Germline lookup yields CDR1 LGHNA and CDR2 YSLEER. CDR3 size: 15 residues.

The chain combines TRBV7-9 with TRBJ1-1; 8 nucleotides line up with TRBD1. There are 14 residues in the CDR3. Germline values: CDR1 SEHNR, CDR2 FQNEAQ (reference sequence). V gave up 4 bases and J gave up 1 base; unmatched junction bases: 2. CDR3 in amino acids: CASSSGQGNTEAFF. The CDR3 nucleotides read TGTGCCAGCAGCTCAGGACAGGGGAACACTGAAGCTTTCTTT.

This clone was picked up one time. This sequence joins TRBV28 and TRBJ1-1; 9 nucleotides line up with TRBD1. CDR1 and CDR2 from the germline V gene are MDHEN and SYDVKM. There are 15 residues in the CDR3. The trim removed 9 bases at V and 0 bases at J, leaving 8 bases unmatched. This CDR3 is CASPGQGVMNTEAFF. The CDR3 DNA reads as TGTGCCAGTCCGGGACAGGGCGTAATGAACACTGAAGCTTTCTTT.

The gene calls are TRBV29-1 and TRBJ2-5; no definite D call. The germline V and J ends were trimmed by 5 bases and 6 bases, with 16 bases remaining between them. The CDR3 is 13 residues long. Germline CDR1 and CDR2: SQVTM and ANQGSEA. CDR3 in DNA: TGCAGCGTTCCCAGGCATGAGGCGCAGACCCAGTACTTC. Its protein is CSVPRHEAQTQYF.

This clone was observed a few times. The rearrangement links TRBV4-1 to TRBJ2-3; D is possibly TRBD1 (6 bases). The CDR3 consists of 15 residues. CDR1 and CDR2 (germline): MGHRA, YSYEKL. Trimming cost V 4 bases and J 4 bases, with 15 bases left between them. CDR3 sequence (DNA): TGCGCCAGCAGCCCCGGAGTCAGGGGTTCAGATACGCAGTATTTT. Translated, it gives CASSPGVRGSDTQYF.

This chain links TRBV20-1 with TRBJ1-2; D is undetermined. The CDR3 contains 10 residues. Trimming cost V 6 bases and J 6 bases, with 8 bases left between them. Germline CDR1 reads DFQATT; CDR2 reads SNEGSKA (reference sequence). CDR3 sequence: CSAQGNGYTF. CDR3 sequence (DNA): TGCAGTGCACAAGGAAATGGCTACACCTTC.

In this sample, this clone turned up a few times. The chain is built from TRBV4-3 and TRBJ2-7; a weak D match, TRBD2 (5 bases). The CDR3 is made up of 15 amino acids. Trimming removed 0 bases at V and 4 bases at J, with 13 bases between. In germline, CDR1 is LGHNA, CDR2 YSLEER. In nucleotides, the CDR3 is TGCGCCAGCAGCCAAGATCTTGGGAGTAGATACGAGCAGTACTTC. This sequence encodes CASSQDLGSRYEQYF.

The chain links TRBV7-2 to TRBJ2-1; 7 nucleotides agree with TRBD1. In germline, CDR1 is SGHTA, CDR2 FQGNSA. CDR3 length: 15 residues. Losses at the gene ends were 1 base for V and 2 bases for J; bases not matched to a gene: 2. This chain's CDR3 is CASSLEGAPYNEQFF. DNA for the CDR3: TGTGCCAGCAGCTTAGAGGGGGCTCCCTACAATGAGCAGTTCTTC.

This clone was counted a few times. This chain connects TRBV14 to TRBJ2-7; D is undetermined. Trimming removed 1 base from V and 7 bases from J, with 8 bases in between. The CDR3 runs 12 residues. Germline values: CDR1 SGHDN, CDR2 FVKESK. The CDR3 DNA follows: TGTGCCAGCAGCCAAGCGGTTGTGGAGCAGTACTTC. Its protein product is CASSQAVVEQYF. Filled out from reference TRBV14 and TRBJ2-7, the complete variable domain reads EAGVTQFPSHSVIEKGQTVTLRCDPISGHDNLYWYRRVMGKEIKFLLHFVKESKQDESGMPNNRFLAERTGGTYSTLKVQPAELEDSGVYFCASSQAVVEQYFGPGTRLTVT.

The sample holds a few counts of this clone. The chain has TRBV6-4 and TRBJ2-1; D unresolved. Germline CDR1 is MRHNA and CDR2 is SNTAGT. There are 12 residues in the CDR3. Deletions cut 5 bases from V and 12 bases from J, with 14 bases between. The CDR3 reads CASSPFGEAQFF. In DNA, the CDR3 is TGTGCCAGCAGTCCCTTCGGCGAGGCGCAGTTCTTC.

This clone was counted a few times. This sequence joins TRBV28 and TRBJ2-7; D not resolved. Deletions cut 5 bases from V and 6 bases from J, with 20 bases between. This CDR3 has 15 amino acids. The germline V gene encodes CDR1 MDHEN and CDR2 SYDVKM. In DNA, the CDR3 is TGTGCCAGCAGTGCACACCAAGGAGCAGCTTCCGAGCAGTACTTC. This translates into CASSAHQGAASEQYF.

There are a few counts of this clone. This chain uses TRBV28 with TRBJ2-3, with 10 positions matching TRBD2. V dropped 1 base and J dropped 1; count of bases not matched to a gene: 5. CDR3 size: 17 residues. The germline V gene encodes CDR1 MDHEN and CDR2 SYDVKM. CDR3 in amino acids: CASSLSGTSDGTDTQYF. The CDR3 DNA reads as TGTGCCAGCAGTTTATCTGGGACTAGCGACGGCACAGATACGCAGTATTTT.

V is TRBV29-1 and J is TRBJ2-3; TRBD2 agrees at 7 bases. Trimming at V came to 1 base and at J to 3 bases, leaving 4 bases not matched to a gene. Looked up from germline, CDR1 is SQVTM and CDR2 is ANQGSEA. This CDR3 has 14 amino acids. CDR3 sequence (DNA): TGCAGCGTTGAAGGCGGGAGAGGAACAGATACGCAGTATTTT. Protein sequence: CSVEGGRGTDTQYF.

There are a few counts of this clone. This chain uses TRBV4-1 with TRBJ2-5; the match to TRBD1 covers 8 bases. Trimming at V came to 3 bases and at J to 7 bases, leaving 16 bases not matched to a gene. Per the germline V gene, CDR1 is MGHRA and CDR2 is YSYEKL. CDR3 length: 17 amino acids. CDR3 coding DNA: TGCGCCAGCAGCCAGGGACCCATTCAGGGGGCCGCGGTGACCCAGTACTTC. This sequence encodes CASSQGPIQGAAVTQYF.